This entry is about one T cell receptor beta chain. The record originates from a study of blood T cell repertoires in COVID-19. How the authors handled the data: Scientists estimated how many nucleated cells there were by amplifying reference gene primers. Profiling relied on immunoSEQ multiplex PCR, and the TCRdb table lists in-frame clones only, not all of them. V and J calls and clone size are those listed in that table; D and trimming were worked out from the DNA. This sample has 200,000 or so clones, with approximately 87% found just once. The germline V gene has CDR1 SGHTA and CDR2 FQGNSA. The trim removed 6 bases at V and 5 bases at J, leaving 7 bases unmatched. The CDR3 extends over 15 amino acids.

The clonotype comes from a woman between 65 and 79 years old with acute or convalescent COVID-19. This chain links TRBV7-2 with TRBJ2-1; TRBD2 matches at 10 bases. The specimen sequenced was peripheral blood. This CDR3 reads CASRQAGGTDNEQFF. The CDR3 nucleotides are TGTGCCAGCAGACAAGCGGGAGGGACGGACAATGAGCAGTTCTTC.